This T cell receptor (beta chain) appears in the sequencing data of a study of regulatory T cells in long-lasting Graves disease (dated by TCRdb to the early 2020s). Looking at the study overall: Persistent Graves' disease meant more than 5 years of antithyroid drug treatment with TSH receptor autoantibodies that stayed positive. The study took place in China and was registered as a clinical trial. Persistent Graves' disease patients in the clinical cohort had taken antithyroid drugs for 9 to 11 years on average. Patients with persistent Graves' disease were compared with patients with newly diagnosed Graves' disease using TCR sequencing and RNA sequencing of peripheral blood. A total of roughly 35 samples underwent TCR sequencing: around 13 from persistent and about 20 from newly diagnosed Graves' disease patients.

Clipping removes 9 bases from V and 5 bases from J, with 22 as the unmatched junction base count. The CDR3 spans 18 residues, from the cysteine through the phenylalanine. Left in the record is the CDR3 DNA by itself, 54 bases read in frame from the first base. CDR1 and CDR2 were assigned from the germline V gene as WSHSY and SAAADI. Broader findings and caveats from the paper: Peripheral blood alone was examined, since thyroid tissue, which constituted the primary lesion, could not be accessed. Lower TCR Shannon entropy and fewer highly expanded clones were observed in persistent Graves' disease patients than in newly diagnosed patients, which suggested clonal expansion. Sequencing and analysis were restricted to the TCR beta chain. The authors acknowledged the small sample size as a limitation that may reduce accuracy. Preferential use of TRBV28, TRBJ1-2 and TRBJ2-5 was observed in persistent disease, whereas TRBV20-1 and TRBJ2-1 were favored in newly diagnosed disease. Patients with persistent disease shared more public clonotypes (about 2,700) than newly diagnosed patients did (approximately 1,000).

Explained via the paper, the time point label denotes: persistent/refractory GD, antithyroid drugs over 5 years with positive TRAb. RNA was extracted from PBMCs in TRIzol for both TCR sequencing and RNA sequencing. The diagnosis of Graves' disease followed American Thyroid Association guidelines. The patients came from an endocrinology department in Xi'an, China. Each patient gave approximately 9.7 milliliters of peripheral blood, collected in an EDTA anticoagulant tube. Ficoll Paque Plus density gradient separation was used to isolate PBMCs, and no further T cell sorting was performed. An Agilent 2100 Bioanalyzer and agarose gel were used to assess RNA quality, and a NanoDrop 2000 was used to measure RNA concentration. Points on this clonotype: This receptor's antigen is unknown. No much larger clone exists at a distance of one base, and base qualities are not known.

Preparation of the library involved multiplex PCR. The sample was run on an Illumina HiSeq 4000. To build TCR beta libraries, CDR3 regions were amplified by Arm-PCR using iRepertoire HTBI primers. Gel purification was performed on PCR products prior to sequencing. As for the original processing: Across samples, 60 to 75 TRBV and 13 to 15 TRBJ segments were identified and used for gene usage analysis of CDR3 amino acid clonotypes. COPE and FqMerger were used to merge the filtered high-quality paired reads into contigs. BLAST was used to align contigs to IMGT TRBV, TRBD and TRBJ reference genes, with CDR3 defined following IMGT. Any clonotype with a frequency above 0.1% was counted as a highly expanded clone. Shannon entropy was used to measure repertoire diversity, and the Gini coefficient was used to measure V-J evenness. A clonotype found in more than one individual was treated as public. Starting from the raw public reads, TCRdb applied fastp trimming at Q25, assembled clones with MiXCR and retained in-frame beta chains. For every CDR3 protein sequence, its rows merge into one entry that carries the most common genes and DNA. TCRdb's processing, not the study's, gives the V and J calls here. For this sample there are approximately 290,000 distinct CDR3 sequences; 22% appear just once. The top ten clonotypes cover 56% of the sample.

The material was peripheral blood mononuclear cells (PBMCs), obtained when the disease was refractory, from a patient treated with antithyroid drugs. This clonotype originated in a female donor with Graves disease. This chain is built from TRBV10-2 and TRBJ2-3; 8 central bases correspond to TRBD2. The CDR3 region: CASSSHPVGAGDEDTQYF. The sequenced DNA: TGCGCCAGTAGTTCCCATCCCGTAGGAGCGGGAGATGAAGATACGCAGTATTTT.